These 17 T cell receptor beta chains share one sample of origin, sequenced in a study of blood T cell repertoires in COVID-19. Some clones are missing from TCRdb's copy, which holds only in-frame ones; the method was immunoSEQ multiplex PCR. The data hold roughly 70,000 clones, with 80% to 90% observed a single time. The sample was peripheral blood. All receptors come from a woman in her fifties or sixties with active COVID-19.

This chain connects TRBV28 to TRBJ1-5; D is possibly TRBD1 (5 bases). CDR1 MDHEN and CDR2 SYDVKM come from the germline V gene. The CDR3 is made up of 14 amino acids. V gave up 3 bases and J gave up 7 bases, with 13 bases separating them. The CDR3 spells CASSFGGSSQPQHF. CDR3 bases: TGTGCCAGCAGTTTTGGGGGGTCAAGCCAGCCCCAGCATTTT.

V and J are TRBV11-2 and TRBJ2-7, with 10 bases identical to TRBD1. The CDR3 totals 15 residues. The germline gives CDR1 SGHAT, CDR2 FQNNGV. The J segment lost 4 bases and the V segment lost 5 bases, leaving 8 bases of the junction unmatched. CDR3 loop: CASSPPDRGAYEQYF. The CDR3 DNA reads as TGTGCCAGCAGCCCGCCGGACAGGGGGGCATACGAGCAGTACTTC.

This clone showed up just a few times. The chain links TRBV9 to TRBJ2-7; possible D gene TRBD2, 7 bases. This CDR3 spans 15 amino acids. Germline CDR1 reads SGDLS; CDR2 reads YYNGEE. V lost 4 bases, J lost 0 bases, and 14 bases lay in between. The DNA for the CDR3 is TGTGCCAGCAGCCCAGGGGAGGGAGTCTCCTACGAGCAGTACTTC. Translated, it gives CASSPGEGVSYEQYF.

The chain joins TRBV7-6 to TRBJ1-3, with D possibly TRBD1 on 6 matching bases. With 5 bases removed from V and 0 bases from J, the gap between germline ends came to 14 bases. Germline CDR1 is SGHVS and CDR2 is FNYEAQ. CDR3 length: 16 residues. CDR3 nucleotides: TGTGCCAGCAGCCCAGGACAGCTCTACTCTGGAAACACCATATATTTT. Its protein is CASSPGQLYSGNTIYF.

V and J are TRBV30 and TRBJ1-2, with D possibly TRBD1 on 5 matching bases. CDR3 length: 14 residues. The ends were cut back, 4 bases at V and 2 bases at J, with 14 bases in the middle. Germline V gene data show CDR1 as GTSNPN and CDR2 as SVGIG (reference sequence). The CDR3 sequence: CAWTKPGMNYGYTF. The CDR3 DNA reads TGTGCCTGGACCAAACCAGGGATGAACTATGGCTACACCTTC. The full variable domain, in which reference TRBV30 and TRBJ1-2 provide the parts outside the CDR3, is SQTIHQWPATLVQPVGSPLSLECTVEGTSNPNLYWYRQAAGRGLQLLFYSVGIGQISSEVPQNLSASRPQDRQFILSSKKLLLSDSGFYLCAWTKPGMNYGYTFGSGTRLTVV.

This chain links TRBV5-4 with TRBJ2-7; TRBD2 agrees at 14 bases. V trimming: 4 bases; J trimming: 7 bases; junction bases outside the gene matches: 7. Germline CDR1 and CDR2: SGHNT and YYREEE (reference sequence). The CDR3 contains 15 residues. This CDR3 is CASSVGLAGVEEQYF. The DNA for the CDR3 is TGTGCCAGCAGCGTGGGACTAGCGGGAGTGGAGGAGCAGTACTTC.

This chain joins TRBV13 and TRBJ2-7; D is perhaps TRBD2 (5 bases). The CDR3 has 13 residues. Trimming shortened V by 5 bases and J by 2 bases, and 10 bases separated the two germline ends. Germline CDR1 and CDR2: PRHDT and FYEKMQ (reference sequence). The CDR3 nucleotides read TGTGCCAGCAGCCTGCGACTAACCTACGAGCAGTACTTC. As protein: CASSLRLTYEQYF. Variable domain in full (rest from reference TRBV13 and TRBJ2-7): AAGVIQSPRHLIKEKRETATLKCYPIPRHDTVYWYQQGPGQDPQFLISFYEKMQSDKGSIPDRFSAQQFSDYHSELNMSSLELGDSALYFCASSLRLTYEQYFGPGTRLTVT.

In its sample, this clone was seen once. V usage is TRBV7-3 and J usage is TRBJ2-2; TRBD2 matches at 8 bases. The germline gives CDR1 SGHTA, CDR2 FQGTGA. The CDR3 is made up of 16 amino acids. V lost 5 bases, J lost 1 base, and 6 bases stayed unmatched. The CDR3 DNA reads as TGTGCCAGCAGCCCCCCCAGCGGGAGGAACACCGGGGAGCTGTTTTTT. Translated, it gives CASSPPSGRNTGELFF.

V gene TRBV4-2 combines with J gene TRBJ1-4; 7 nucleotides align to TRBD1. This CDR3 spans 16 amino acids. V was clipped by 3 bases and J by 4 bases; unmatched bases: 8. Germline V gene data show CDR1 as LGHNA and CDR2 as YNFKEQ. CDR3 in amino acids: CASSQETGAVNEKLFF. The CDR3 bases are TGTGCCAGCAGCCAGGAAACAGGGGCCGTTAATGAAAAACTGTTTTTT.

The DNA for the CDR3 is TGTGCCAGCAGCTTTACAGGGGTTGGAAACATTCAGTACTTC. It encodes CASSFTGVGNIQYF. The chain couples TRBV7-9 to TRBJ2-4, with 7 bases fitting TRBD1. J gave up 6 bases and V 3 bases, and 5 bases lay outside the gene matches. The CDR3 length is 14 residues. CDR1 SEHNR and CDR2 FQNEAQ come from the germline V gene (reference sequence).

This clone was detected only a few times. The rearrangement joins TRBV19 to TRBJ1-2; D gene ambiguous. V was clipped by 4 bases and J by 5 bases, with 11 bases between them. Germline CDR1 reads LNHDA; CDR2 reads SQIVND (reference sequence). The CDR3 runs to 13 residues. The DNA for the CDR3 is TGTGCCAGTAGTAGCGATCGTTCGTATGGCTACACCTTC. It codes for CASSSDRSYGYTF.

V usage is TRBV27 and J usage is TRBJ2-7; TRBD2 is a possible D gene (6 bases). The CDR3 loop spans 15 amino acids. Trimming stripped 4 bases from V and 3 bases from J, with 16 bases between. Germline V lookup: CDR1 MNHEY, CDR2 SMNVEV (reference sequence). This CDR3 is CASSSGGPAIYEQYF. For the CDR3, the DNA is TGTGCCAGCAGTTCCGGAGGGCCCGCGATCTACGAGCAGTACTTC.

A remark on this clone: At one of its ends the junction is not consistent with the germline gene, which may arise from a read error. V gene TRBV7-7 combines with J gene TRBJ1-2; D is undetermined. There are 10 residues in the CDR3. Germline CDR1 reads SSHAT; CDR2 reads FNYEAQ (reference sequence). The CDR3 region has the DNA TGTGCCAGCAGCTTACAGACTAAGGCCTTC. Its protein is CASSLQTKAF. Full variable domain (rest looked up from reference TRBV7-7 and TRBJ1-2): GAGVSQSPRYKVTKRGQDVTLRCDPISSHATLYWYQQALGQGPEFLTYFNYEAQPDKSGLPSDRFSAERPEGSISTLTIQRTEQRDSAMYRCASSLQTKAFGSGTRLTVV.

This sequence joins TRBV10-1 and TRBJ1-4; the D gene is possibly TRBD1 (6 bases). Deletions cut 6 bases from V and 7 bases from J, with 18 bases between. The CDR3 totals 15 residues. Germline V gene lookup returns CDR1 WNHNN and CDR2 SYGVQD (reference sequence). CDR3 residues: CASSDNRESGEKLFF. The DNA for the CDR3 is TGCGCCAGCAGCGATAACAGGGAATCGGGTGAAAAACTGTTTTTT.

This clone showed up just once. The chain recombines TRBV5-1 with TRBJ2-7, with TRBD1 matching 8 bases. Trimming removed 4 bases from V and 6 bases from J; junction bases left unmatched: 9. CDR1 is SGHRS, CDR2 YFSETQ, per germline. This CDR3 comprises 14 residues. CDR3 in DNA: TGCGCCAGCAGCCAGGGACCAGGGGGCTTCGAGCAGTACTTC. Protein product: CASSQGPGGFEQYF.

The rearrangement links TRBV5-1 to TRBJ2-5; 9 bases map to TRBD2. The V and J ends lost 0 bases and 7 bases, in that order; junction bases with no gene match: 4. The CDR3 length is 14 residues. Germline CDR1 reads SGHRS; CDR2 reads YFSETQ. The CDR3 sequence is CASSLGLAEGTQYF. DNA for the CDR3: TGCGCCAGCAGCTTGGGACTAGCGGAGGGGACCCAGTACTTC.

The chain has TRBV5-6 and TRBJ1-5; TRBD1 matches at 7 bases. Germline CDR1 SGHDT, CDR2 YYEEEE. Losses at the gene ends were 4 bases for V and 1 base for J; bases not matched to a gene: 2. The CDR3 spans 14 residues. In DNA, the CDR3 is TGTGCCAGCAGCCTGGGACAGAGCAATCAGCCCCAGCATTTT. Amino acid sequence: CASSLGQSNQPQHF.